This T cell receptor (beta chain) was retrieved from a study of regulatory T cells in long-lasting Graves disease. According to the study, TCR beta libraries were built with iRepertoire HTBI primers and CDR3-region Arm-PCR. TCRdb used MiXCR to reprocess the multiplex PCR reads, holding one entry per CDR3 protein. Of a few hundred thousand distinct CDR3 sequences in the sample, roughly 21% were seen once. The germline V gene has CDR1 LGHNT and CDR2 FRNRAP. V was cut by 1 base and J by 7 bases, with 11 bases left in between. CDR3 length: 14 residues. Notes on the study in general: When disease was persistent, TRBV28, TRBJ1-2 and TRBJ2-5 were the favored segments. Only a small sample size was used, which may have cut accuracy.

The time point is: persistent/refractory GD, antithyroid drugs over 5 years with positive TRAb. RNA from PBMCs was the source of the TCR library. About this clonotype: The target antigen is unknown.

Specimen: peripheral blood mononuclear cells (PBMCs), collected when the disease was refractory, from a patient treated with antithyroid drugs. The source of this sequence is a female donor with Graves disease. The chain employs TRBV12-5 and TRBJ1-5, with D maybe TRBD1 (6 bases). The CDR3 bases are TGTGCTAGTGGTTTGGCGGGGGCGCGGCAGCCCCAGCATTTT. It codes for CASGLAGARQPQHF.